The 30 T cell receptor beta chains below all came from one sample that was sequenced in a study of T cell responses to AZD1222 COVID-19 vaccine. This table comes from immunoSEQ multiplex PCR, and its TCRdb copy is limited to in-frame clones, with some not included. The sample records 180,000 or so clones, 93% being singletons. Sequences were derived from peripheral blood, sampled 28 days after the second AZD1222 dose. The origin of the receptors is an adult who received the AZD1222 COVID-19 vaccine.

The chain combines TRBV7-9 with TRBJ1-3; TRBD1 matches at 7 bases. J gave up 3 bases and V 5 bases, and 7 bases lay outside the gene matches. This CDR3 has 15 amino acids. Germline V gene lookup returns CDR1 SEHNR and CDR2 FQNEAQ (reference sequence). In DNA form, the CDR3 reads TGTGCCAGCAGCAAGGGACAGAACTTTGGAAACACCATATATTTT. This codes for CASSKGQNFGNTIYF. Full variable domain (rest looked up from reference TRBV7-9 and TRBJ1-3): DTGVSQNPRHKITKRGQNVTFRCDPISEHNRLYWYRQTLGQGPEFLTYFQNEAQLEKSRLLSDRFSAERPKGSFSTLEIQRTEQGDSAMYLCASSKGQNFGNTIYFGEGSWLTVV.

The chain has TRBV7-3 and TRBJ2-1; 11 nucleotides align to TRBD2. Germline CDR1 SGHTA, CDR2 FQGTGA. CDR3 length: 15 residues. After removal of 5 bases from V and 10 bases from J, the junction contained 10 bases not matched to a gene. CDR3 coding DNA: TGTGCCAGCAGCCAATGGACTAGCGGGCCGAGGGAGCAGTTCTTC. Residues: CASSQWTSGPREQFF.

The chain couples TRBV5-1 to TRBJ1-5, with TRBD1 matching 9 bases. Losses at the gene ends were 7 bases for V and 4 bases for J; bases not matched to a gene: 3. Germline V gene data show CDR1 as SGHRS and CDR2 as YFSETQ. There are 13 residues in the CDR3. CDR3 sequence (DNA): TGCGCCAGCCGGGACAGGGAGAATCAGCCCCAGCATTTT. It yields the protein CASRDRENQPQHF.

V usage is TRBV7-9 and J usage is TRBJ1-3, with unresolved D. Germline V lookup: CDR1 SEHNR, CDR2 FQNEAQ (reference sequence). With 5 bases removed from V and 2 bases from J, the gap between germline ends came to 19 bases. The CDR3 is 17 residues long. CDR3 sequence reads: CASSPRERNEAGNTIYF. CDR3 coding DNA: TGTGCCAGCAGCCCCAGAGAGAGGAACGAGGCTGGAAACACCATATATTTT.

V is TRBV5-1 and J is TRBJ1-2; 8 nucleotides agree with TRBD1. With 4 bases clipped from V and 8 bases from J, the junction kept 7 bases outside the gene matches. The CDR3 loop spans 13 amino acids. The germline V gene encodes CDR1 SGHRS and CDR2 YFSETQ. CDR3 DNA: TGCGCCAGCAGCCAACCGGACAGGGACGGCTACACCTTC. Translating gives CASSQPDRDGYTF.

The V and J genes are TRBV9 and TRBJ1-2, with a tentative D call TRBD1 (6 bases). Per the germline V gene, CDR1 is SGDLS and CDR2 is YYNGEE. Trimming took off 2 bases at V and 7 bases at J, with 9 bases between the two ends. This CDR3 contains 12 residues. CDR3 sequence: CASSVEGGGYTF. In nucleotides, the CDR3 is TGTGCCAGCAGCGTCGAGGGGGGTGGCTACACCTTC.

The gene calls are TRBV3-1 (or the pseudogene TRBV3-2) and TRBJ1-1, with TRBD1 as a possible D gene (5 bases). CDR1 LGHDT and CDR2 YNNKEL come from the germline V gene (reference sequence). The CDR3 runs to 19 residues. V lost 2 bases and J lost 1, with 23 bases in between. The CDR3 DNA sequence: TGTGCCAGCAGCCAATTTGCTGGGGGAGGGACCGGGAAGAACACTGAAGCTTTCTTT. Its protein product is CASSQFAGGGTGKNTEAFF.

This sequence joins TRBV28 and TRBJ1-5; weak D call: TRBD1 (6 bases). Germline V gene data show CDR1 as MDHEN and CDR2 as SYDVKM. This CDR3 spans 15 amino acids. V lost 4 bases to trimming and J lost 5 bases, with 15 bases between them. CDR3 nucleotide sequence: TGTGCCAGCAGTTCCGATTTGGACAGTTATCAGCCCCAGCATTTT. As protein: CASSSDLDSYQPQHF. The complete variable domain, with remaining parts taken from reference TRBV28 and TRBJ1-5, reads DVKVTQSSRYLVKRTGEKVFLECVQDMDHENMFWYRQDPGLGLRLIYFSYDVKMKEKGDIPEGYSVSREKKERFSLILESASTNQTSMYLCASSSDLDSYQPQHFGDGTRLSIL.

The chain combines TRBV6-2 or TRBV6-3 with TRBJ2-5, with TRBD1 identical over 9 bases. Losses at the gene ends were 0 bases for V and 5 bases for J; bases not matched to a gene: 4. CDR3 length: 15 amino acids. Germline lookup yields CDR1 MNHEY and CDR2 SVGEGT. CDR3 region: CASSYSTGGTETQYF. The CDR3 DNA reads TGTGCCAGCAGTTACTCCACAGGGGGCACGGAGACCCAGTACTTC.

This CDR3 reads CASSLAPGQQTTSSYEQYF. DNA of the CDR3: TGTGCCAGCAGCTTAGCCCCGGGCCAGCAGACCACTAGCTCCTACGAGCAGTACTTC. The genes are TRBV7-6 and TRBJ2-7; tentatively, D is TRBD2 (5 bases). V lost 0 bases and J 0 bases, leaving 21 bases between the germline ends. The length of the CDR3 is 19 residues. In germline, CDR1 is SGHVS, CDR2 FNYEAQ.

The gene calls are TRBV7-8 and TRBJ1-4, with 7 bases lining up with TRBD1. Germline CDR1 SGHVS, CDR2 FQNEAQ. V lost 5 bases to trimming and J lost 5 bases; unmatched junction nucleotides: 8. The CDR3 loop spans 15 amino acids. CDR3 protein: CASSKMTGLNEKLFF. In DNA form, the CDR3 reads TGTGCCAGCAGCAAAATGACAGGGCTGAATGAAAAACTGTTTTTT.

This chain links TRBV6-5 with TRBJ1-3; D remains unclear. The germline V gene encodes CDR1 MNHEY and CDR2 SVGAGI. The ends were cut back, 8 bases at V and 0 bases at J, with 14 bases in the middle. There are 15 residues in the CDR3. CDR3 region: CASPGEGFSGNTIYF. CDR3 bases: TGTGCCAGCCCTGGGGAAGGATTCTCTGGAAACACCATATATTTT.

V and J are TRBV4-3 and TRBJ2-3; D gene unclear. This CDR3 region has 13 residues. Germline V lookup: CDR1 LGHNA, CDR2 YSLEER. V was cut by 0 bases and J by 9 bases, with 10 bases left in between. The CDR3 here is CASSQDVLKTQYF. CDR3 sequence (DNA): TGCGCCAGCAGCCAAGACGTTCTCAAAACGCAGTATTTT.

The J gene is TRBJ2-6, the V gene TRBV5-1; D not certain. The CDR3 is 13 amino acids. V shed 7 bases and J shed 3 bases, with 8 bases lying between them. The germline CDR1 and CDR2 sequences are SGHRS and YFSETQ. The CDR3 protein is CASASGGANVLTF. In DNA form, the CDR3 reads TGCGCCAGCGCCTCGGGTGGGGCCAACGTCCTGACTTTC. Full variable domain (rest looked up from reference TRBV5-1 and TRBJ2-6): KAGVTQTPRYLIKTRGQQVTLSCSPISGHRSVSWYQQTPGQGLQFLFEYFSETQRNKGNFPGRFSGRQFSNSRSEMNVSTLELGDSALYLCASASGGANVLTFGAGSRLTVL.

This chain connects TRBV9 to TRBJ1-4; TRBD1 aligns across 10 bases. The CDR3 is 16 residues long. Trimming took 3 bases from V and 6 from J; bases not matched to a gene: 8. Germline V gene lookup returns CDR1 SGDLS and CDR2 YYNGEE. The CDR3 protein is CASSAGTGARYEKLFF. The CDR3 region has the DNA TGTGCCAGCAGCGCCGGGACAGGGGCGAGGTATGAAAAACTGTTTTTT.

The chain links TRBV5-4 to TRBJ2-1; maybe TRBD2 (6 bases). The CDR3 is 17 residues long. Looked up from germline, CDR1 is SGHNT and CDR2 is YYREEE (reference sequence). V gave up 5 bases and J gave up 8 bases, with 26 bases separating them. The chain's CDR3 is CASRPIDPGGFDYEQFF. DNA of the CDR3: TGTGCCAGCAGGCCTATCGATCCCGGGGGTTTTGATTATGAGCAGTTCTTC. Together with reference TRBV5-4 and TRBJ2-1, the CDR3 gives the full variable domain: ETGVTQSPTHLIKTRGQQVTLRCSSQSGHNTVSWYQQALGQGPQFIFQYYREEENGRGNFPPRFSGLQFPNYSSELNVNALELDDSALYLCASRPIDPGGFDYEQFFGPGTRLTVL.

The V gene is TRBV18, the J gene TRBJ1-3; D possibly corresponds to TRBD1 (5 bases). Germline V lookup: CDR1 KGHSH, CDR2 LQKENI. V was pared by 3 bases and J by 0 bases, with 9 bases between. The CDR3 contains 15 residues. DNA for the CDR3: TGTGCCAGCTCACCCTCCGGGGGCTCTGGAAACACCATATATTTT. Protein sequence: CASSPSGGSGNTIYF.

J is TRBJ1-5 and V is TRBV10-3, with D unresolved. Between the trimmed V and J ends, which lost 0 bases and 3 bases, there was a span of 9 bases. CDR1 and CDR2 from the germline V gene are ENHRY and SYGVKD. CDR3 length equals 15 residues. The CDR3 loop reads CAISESGGNNQPQHF. The CDR3 nucleotides are TGTGCCATCAGTGAGTCGGGTGGGAACAATCAGCCCCAGCATTTT.

V is TRBV10-2 and J is TRBJ1-5; D may be TRBD1 (6 bases). V lost 2 bases and J 4 bases, leaving 9 bases between the germline ends. Germline V gene lookup returns CDR1 WSHSY and CDR2 SAAADI. This CDR3 is 14 amino acids long. The CDR3 DNA sequence: TGCGCCAGCAGTGAGACTGGACAGAATCAGCCCCAGCATTTT. Amino acid sequence: CASSETGQNQPQHF.

V gene TRBV7-3 combines with J gene TRBJ2-7; D is perhaps TRBD1 or TRBD2 (5 bases each). The CDR3 runs 15 residues. CDR1 is SGHTA, CDR2 FQGTGA, per germline. Trimming cost V 0 bases and J 3 bases, with 12 bases left between them. The CDR3 here is CASSLTGQGDYEQYF. CDR3 nucleotides: TGTGCCAGCAGCTTAACTGGTCAGGGAGACTACGAGCAGTACTTC. Full variable domain (missing parts from reference TRBV7-3 and TRBJ2-7): GAGVSQTPSNKVTEKGKYVELRCDPISGHTALYWYRQSLGQGPEFLIYFQGTGAADDSGLPNDRFFAVRPEGSVSTLKIQRTERGDSAVYLCASSLTGQGDYEQYFGPGTRLTVT.

The chain has TRBV4-1 and TRBJ1-4, with 7 nucleotides matching TRBD1. V was pared by 1 base and J by 6 bases, with 8 bases of the junction left unmatched. Germline V gene lookup returns CDR1 MGHRA and CDR2 YSYEKL. This CDR3 has 16 amino acids. The CDR3 sequence: CASSQARTGDHEKLFF. The DNA of the CDR3 is TGCGCCAGCAGCCAAGCCCGGACAGGTGACCATGAAAAACTGTTTTTT.

The rearrangement uses TRBV5-1 and TRBJ1-4; 8 bases match TRBD1. This CDR3 is 16 amino acids long. CDR1 is SGHRS, CDR2 YFSETQ, per germline. Trimming took 5 bases from V and 7 from J; bases not matched to a gene: 13. The CDR3, as DNA: TGCGCCAGCAGTTTCGACCGCAGGGGGCAGGGTGAAAAACTGTTTTTT. The encoded protein is CASSFDRRGQGEKLFF.

This clone was counted once. The rearrangement uses TRBV10-2 and TRBJ2-3, with 12 bases lining up with TRBD1. CDR3 length: 14 residues. The germline CDR1 and CDR2 sequences are WSHSY and SAAADI. V lost 6 bases, J lost 7 bases, and 5 bases stayed unmatched. For the CDR3, the DNA is TGCGCCAGCAGAGGGACAGGGGGCGCGTATACGCAGTATTTT. Its protein product is CASRGTGGAYTQYF.

This rearrangement joins TRBV2 to TRBJ1-5, with 10 bases matching TRBD1. Germline V gene lookup returns CDR1 SNHLY and CDR2 FYNNEI. This CDR3 region has 15 residues. V lost 7 bases, J lost 6 bases, and 9 bases stayed unmatched. CDR3 region: CASNFGQGGSQPQHF. The DNA of the CDR3 is TGTGCCAGCAATTTTGGACAGGGGGGATCTCAGCCCCAGCATTTT.

Here the CDR3 reads CASSYLGTGGFEAFF. The CDR3 DNA is TGTGCCAGCAGTTACCTGGGGACAGGGGGCTTTGAAGCTTTCTTT. This chain links TRBV6-5 with TRBJ1-1; 12 nucleotides agree with TRBD1. This CDR3 has 15 amino acids. Trimming removed 2 bases from V and 7 bases from J; junction bases left unmatched: 5. Germline V gene lookup returns CDR1 MNHEY and CDR2 SVGAGI.

The chain combines TRBV11-3 with TRBJ2-2; D is uncertain. Trimming removed 1 base at V and 4 bases at J, with 16 bases between. This CDR3 region has 17 residues. The V gene's germline CDR1 is SGHNT and CDR2 YENEEA. For the CDR3, the DNA is TGTGCCAGCAGCTTAGTAGGTTGGACGCAGAGCACCGGGGAGCTGTTTTTT. Translation: CASSLVGWTQSTGELFF. The entire variable domain, with the rest obtained from reference TRBV11-3 and TRBJ2-2, is as follows: EAGVVQSPRYKIIEKKQPVAFWCNPISGHNTLYWYLQNLGQGPELLIRYENEEAVDDSQLPKDRFSAERLKGVDSTLKIQPAELGDSAVYLCASSLVGWTQSTGELFFGEGSRLTVL.

The rearrangement uses TRBV12-3 or TRBV12-4 and TRBJ2-7; D is unclear. Trimming removed 5 bases from V and 4 bases from J, with 9 bases in between. The CDR3 is 12 amino acids. This CDR3 is CASSPSGYEQYF. Written as DNA, the CDR3 is TGTGCCAGCAGTCCCTCCGGTTACGAGCAGTACTTC.

The V and J genes are TRBV12-3 or TRBV12-4 and TRBJ2-7; tentatively, D is TRBD1 or TRBD2 (6 bases each). V shed 0 bases and J shed 12 bases, with 12 bases lying between them. CDR3 size: 12 residues. CDR3 coding DNA: TGTGCCAGCAGTTTAGCTCGGGGGCTCAGGTACTTC. Protein product: CASSLARGLRYF.

The chain carries TRBV2 and TRBJ1-1; tentatively, D is TRBD1 (6 bases). CDR1 and CDR2 (germline): SNHLY, FYNNEI. Trimming took 7 bases from V and 2 from J, leaving 11 bases between them. The CDR3 is 13 amino acids. The CDR3 region is CASMTGINTEAFF. The CDR3 DNA is TGTGCCAGCATGACAGGAATCAACACTGAAGCTTTCTTT.

The J gene is TRBJ1-1, the V gene TRBV12-5; D gene unclear. The V end was cut by 0 bases, the J end by 3 bases, with 5 bases between. The V gene's germline CDR1 is LGHNT and CDR2 FRNRAP. The CDR3 consists of 13 residues. CDR3 region: CASGLVTHTEAFF. DNA for the CDR3: TGTGCTAGTGGTTTGGTAACGCACACTGAAGCTTTCTTT.